A selection of T cell receptor beta chains follows, all from one sample in a study of OX40 agonist ivuxolimab in advanced cancers. Profiling relied on immunoSEQ multiplex PCR, and the TCRdb table lists in-frame clones only, not all of them. Of tens of thousands of clones listed, over 70% are singletons. Sequenced material: CD4+ or CD8+ T cells sorted from blood, taken in a trial of the OX40 agonist ivuxolimab. These receptors came from an adult with an advanced solid tumor such as melanoma, head and neck, liver or kidney cancer. The CDR3 runs from the conserved cysteine through the conserved F or W. Fields, in order: J gene, D gene, clone size, V gene, CDR3 DNA, CDR3 protein. D genes are given only for firm matches. Only some rows state a clone size, as once, few, many or a class for expanded clones.

>TRBJ1-2|TRBD1|few|TRBV5-1
TGCGCCAGCAGCCCTTCGGGACAGGGGGCACAGGGCTACACCTTC
CASSPSGQGAQGYTF
>TRBJ2-1|.|.|TRBV4-2
TGTGCCAGCAGCCAAGTAGGGGGGAGACTCCGGGAGCAGTTCTTC
CASSQVGGRLREQFF
>TRBJ1-1|.|.|TRBV6-5
TGTGCCAGCAGTGACAGTCTGAACACTGAAGCTTTCTTT
CASSDSLNTEAFF
>TRBJ1-4|TRBD1|.|TRBV10-3
TGTGCCATCAGTGAGACAGGGGCTAATGAAAAACTGTTTTTT
CAISETGANEKLFF
>TRBJ1-5|.|.|TRBV30
TGTGCCTGGAGTGCTTCCAGCAGCCTCAATCAGCCCCAGCATTTT
CAWSASSSLNQPQHF
>TRBJ2-7|.|.|TRBV7-9
TGTGCCAGCACCCCAGGAAAGACATTTTCCTACGAGCAGTACTTC
CASTPGKTFSYEQYF
>TRBJ1-1|.|.|TRBV19
TGTGCCAGTACCCCGGGAAGAGGGCACACTGAAGCTTTCTTT
CASTPGRGHTEAFF
>TRBJ2-3|TRBD2|.|TRBV7-2
TGTGCCAGCAGCTTTACGACTAGCGGCACAGATACGCAGTATTTT
CASSFTTSGTDTQYF
>TRBJ2-2|.|.|TRBV21-1
TGTGCCAGCAGTGAAGGTCTCATAGGAGGCGTCGACACCGGGGAGCTGTTTTTT
CASSEGLIGGVDTGELFF
>TRBJ2-7|TRBD2|.|TRBV13
TGTGCCAGCAGCATGGGACTAGCGGGAGTATACGAGCAGTACTTC
CASSMGLAGVYEQYF
>TRBJ2-7|TRBD1|.|TRBV4-1
TGCGCCAGCAGCCAAATCGACAGGGGGCTGGCCGAGCAGTACTTC
CASSQIDRGLAEQYF
>TRBJ2-6|.|.|TRBV11-2
TGTGCCAGCAGAGGAATCCTCTCTGGGGCCAACGTCCTGACTTTC
CASRGILSGANVLTF
>TRBJ2-3|.|.|TRBV7-3
TGTGCCAGCAGCCCCGGACCCGCCCCCCCCGATACGCAGTATTTT
CASSPGPAPPDTQYF
>TRBJ2-5|.|.|TRBV7-7
TGTGCTAGCAGCTACCTTCCTCAAGAGACCCAGTACTTC
CASSYLPQETQYF
>TRBJ1-1|.|.|TRBV5-1
TGCGCCAGCATAATGAACACTGAAGCTTTCTTT
CASIMNTEAFF
>TRBJ1-2|.|.|TRBV29-1
TGCAGCGCCCGTCTGGGAGGGCAGGGAGACTATGGCTACACCTTC
CSARLGGQGDYGYTF
>TRBJ1-2|.|.|TRBV4-1
TGCGCCAGCAGCCAAGACAGGGCATCGGGCTATGGCTACACCTTC
CASSQDRASGYGYTF
>TRBJ2-5|.|.|TRBV5-4
TGTGCCAGCAGCTTGGAGTCCAGCGTACTGGAGACCCAGTACTTC
CASSLESSVLETQYF
>TRBJ1-2|TRBD1|.|TRBV5-6
TGTGCCAGCAGCTGGGACAGGGCCTATGGCTACACCTTC
CASSWDRAYGYTF
>TRBJ1-1|.|.|TRBV9
TGTGCCAGCAGCGTAGCTGGAAACACTGAAGCTTTCTTT
CASSVAGNTEAFF
>TRBJ2-7|TRBD2|once|TRBV11-2
TGTGCCAGCAGCGGACTAGCGGGAGGAGCCTACGAGCAGTACTTC
CASSGLAGGAYEQYF
>TRBJ1-5|.|.|TRBV2
TGTGCCAGCAGTGGTATAACAGGGCCCAATCAGCCCCAGCATTTT
CASSGITGPNQPQHF